The clone carrying this TCR beta chain was observed at least ten times. Whoever was chosen for sequencing had shown CD8+CD57+ cell expansion by flow cytometry. The sample is drawn from a study of CD8+CD57+ T cells in acquired aplastic anemia. Profiles of TCR beta VDJ and CDR3 were generated from a genomic DNA template. TCRdb reanalysed the reads using MiXCR and keeps one entry per CDR3 protein. The data show roughly 500,000 distinct CDR3 sequences, over 25% seen once. This CDR3 spans 14 amino acids. Germline-derived CDR1 and CDR2 are DFQATT and SNEGSKA (reference sequence). V was clipped by 0 bases and J by 2 bases, with 10 bases between them.

This TCR derives from a human donor with aplastic anemia. V usage is TRBV20-1 and J usage is TRBJ1-2, with unresolved D. The sample consisted of sorted CD4+, CD8+, or CD8+CD57+ T cells (not recorded which) from PBMCs. CDR3 loop: CSARDHVSNYGYTF. Written as DNA, the CDR3 is TGCAGTGCTAGAGATCACGTATCCAACTATGGCTACACCTTC.